What follows describes a single TCR beta chain. Trimming removed 3 bases at V and 0 bases at J, with 6 bases between. CDR1 is SGHRS and CDR2 is YFSETQ in the germline V gene. CDR3 size: 13 residues. This sample is part of a study of T-cell reconstitution after alpha-beta-depleted transplantation in children. A library of TCRbeta sequences, prepared with unique molecular identifiers, was generated. MiXCR was run by TCRdb on the PCR reads, yielding one entry per CDR3 protein. The repertoire holds about 540,000 distinct CDR3 sequences, with roughly 18% as singletons. Here the sequenced sample was PBMCs from the stem cell graft donor, taken from the stem cell graft. The receptor comes from a human donor who donated a stem cell graft to a child with acute lymphoblastic leukemia. V usage is TRBV5-1 and J usage is TRBJ1-1; D not resolved. The CDR3 spells CASSWTLNTEAFF. DNA of the CDR3: TGCGCCAGCAGCTGGACGTTGAACACTGAAGCTTTCTTT.